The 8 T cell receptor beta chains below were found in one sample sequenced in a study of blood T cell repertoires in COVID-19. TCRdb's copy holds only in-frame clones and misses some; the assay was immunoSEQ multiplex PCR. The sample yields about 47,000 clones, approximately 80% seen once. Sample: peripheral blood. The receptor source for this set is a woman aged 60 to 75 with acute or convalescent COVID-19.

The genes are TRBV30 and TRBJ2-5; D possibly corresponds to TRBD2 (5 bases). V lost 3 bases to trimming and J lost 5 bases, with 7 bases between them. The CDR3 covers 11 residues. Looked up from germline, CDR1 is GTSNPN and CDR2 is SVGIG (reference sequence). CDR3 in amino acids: CAWRPGETQYF. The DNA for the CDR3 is TGTGCCTGGAGACCGGGGGAGACCCAGTACTTC.

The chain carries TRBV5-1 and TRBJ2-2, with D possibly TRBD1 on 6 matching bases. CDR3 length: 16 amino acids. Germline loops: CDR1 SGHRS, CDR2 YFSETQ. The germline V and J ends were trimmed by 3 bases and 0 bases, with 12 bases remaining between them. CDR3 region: CASSSLGGANTGELFF. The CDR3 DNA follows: TGCGCCAGCAGCTCTCTTGGGGGCGCGAACACCGGGGAGCTGTTTTTT.

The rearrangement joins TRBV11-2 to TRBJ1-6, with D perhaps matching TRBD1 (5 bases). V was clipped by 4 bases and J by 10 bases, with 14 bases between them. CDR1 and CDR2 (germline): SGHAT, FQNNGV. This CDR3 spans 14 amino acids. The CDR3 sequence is CASSWGDRGSPLHF. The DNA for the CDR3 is TGTGCCAGCAGCTGGGGGGACCGAGGATCACCCCTCCACTTT.

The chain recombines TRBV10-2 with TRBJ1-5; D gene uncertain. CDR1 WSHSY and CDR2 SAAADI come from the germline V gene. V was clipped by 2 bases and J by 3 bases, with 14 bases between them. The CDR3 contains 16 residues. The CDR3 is CASSETAALSNQPQHF. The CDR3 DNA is TGCGCCAGCAGTGAGACAGCAGCCCTATCCAATCAGCCCCAGCATTTT.

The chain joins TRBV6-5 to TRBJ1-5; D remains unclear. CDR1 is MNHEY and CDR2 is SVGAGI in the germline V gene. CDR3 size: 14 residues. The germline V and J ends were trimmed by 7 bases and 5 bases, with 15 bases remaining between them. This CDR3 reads CASNKSPFHQPQHF. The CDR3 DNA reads TGTGCCAGCAACAAGTCCCCGTTTCATCAGCCCCAGCATTTT.

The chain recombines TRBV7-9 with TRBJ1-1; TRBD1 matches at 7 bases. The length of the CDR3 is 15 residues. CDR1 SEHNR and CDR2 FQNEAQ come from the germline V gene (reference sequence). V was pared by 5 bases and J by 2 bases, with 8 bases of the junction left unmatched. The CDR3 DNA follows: TGTGCCAGCAGCCGTAACCAGGGGGTTAACACTGAAGCTTTCTTT. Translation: CASSRNQGVNTEAFF.

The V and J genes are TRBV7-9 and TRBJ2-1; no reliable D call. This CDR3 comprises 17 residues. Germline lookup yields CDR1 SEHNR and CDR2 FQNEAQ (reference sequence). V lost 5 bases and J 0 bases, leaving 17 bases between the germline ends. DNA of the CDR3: TGTGCCAGCAGCCAAAGGTTACAGAGCCTCTCCTACAATGAGCAGTTCTTC. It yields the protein CASSQRLQSLSYNEQFF.

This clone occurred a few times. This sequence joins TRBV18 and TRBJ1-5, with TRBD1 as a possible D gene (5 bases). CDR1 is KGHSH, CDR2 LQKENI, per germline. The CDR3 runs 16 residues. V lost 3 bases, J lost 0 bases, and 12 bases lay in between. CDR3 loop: CASSPAGTDSNQPQHF. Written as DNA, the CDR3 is TGTGCCAGCTCACCGGCGGGGACGGATAGCAATCAGCCCCAGCATTTT.